This TCR beta chain appears in the sequencing data of a study of control samples from healthy donors and cancer patients. Sequencing used immunoSEQ multiplex PCR; TCRdb keeps in-frame clones, though not all of them. The data hold 190,000 or so clones, with approximately 95% observed a single time. The CDR3 is made up of 15 amino acids. V lost 3 bases to trimming and J lost 3 bases, with 15 bases between them. CDR1 is LNHDA, CDR2 SQIVND, per germline (reference sequence). This TCR was sampled from a man between 18 and 29 years old in good health. The V call is TRBV19, the J call TRBJ2-7, with D perhaps given as TRBD1 or TRBD2 (6 bases each). Sequenced material: blood. The CDR3 nucleotides are TGTGCCAGTAGTATGGGAGGTCCAGGGGTCTACGAGCAGTACTTC. Its protein is CASSMGGPGVYEQYF.